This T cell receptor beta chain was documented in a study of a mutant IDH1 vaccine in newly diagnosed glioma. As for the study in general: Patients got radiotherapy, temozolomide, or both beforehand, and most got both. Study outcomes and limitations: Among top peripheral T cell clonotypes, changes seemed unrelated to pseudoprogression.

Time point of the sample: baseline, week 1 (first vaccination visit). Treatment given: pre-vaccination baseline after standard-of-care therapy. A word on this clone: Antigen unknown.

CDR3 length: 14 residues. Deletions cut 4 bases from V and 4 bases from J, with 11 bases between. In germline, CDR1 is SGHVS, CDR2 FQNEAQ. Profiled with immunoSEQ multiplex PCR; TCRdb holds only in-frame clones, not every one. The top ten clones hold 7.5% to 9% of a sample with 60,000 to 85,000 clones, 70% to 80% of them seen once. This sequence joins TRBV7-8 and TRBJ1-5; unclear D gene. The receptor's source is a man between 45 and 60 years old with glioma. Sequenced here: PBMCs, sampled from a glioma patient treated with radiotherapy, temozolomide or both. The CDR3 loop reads CASSSRALNQPQHF. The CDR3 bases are TGTGCCAGCAGCTCAAGGGCCCTAAATCAGCCCCAGCATTTT.